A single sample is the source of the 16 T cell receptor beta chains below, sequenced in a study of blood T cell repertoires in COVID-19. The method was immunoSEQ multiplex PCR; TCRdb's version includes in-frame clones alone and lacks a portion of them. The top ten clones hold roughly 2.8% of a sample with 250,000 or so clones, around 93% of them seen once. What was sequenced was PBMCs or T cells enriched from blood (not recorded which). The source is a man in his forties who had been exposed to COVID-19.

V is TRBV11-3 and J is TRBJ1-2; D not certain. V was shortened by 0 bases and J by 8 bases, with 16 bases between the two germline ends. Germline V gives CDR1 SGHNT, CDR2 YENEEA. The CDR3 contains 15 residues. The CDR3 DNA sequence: TGTGCCAGCAGCTTAGATCCAATCCGGGGAGGAGGCTACACCTTC. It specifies CASSLDPIRGGGYTF.

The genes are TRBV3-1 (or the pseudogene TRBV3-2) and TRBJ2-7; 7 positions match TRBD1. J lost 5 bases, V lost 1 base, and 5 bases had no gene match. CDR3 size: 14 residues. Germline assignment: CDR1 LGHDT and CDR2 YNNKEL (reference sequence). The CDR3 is CASSQGNRGDEQYF. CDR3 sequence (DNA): TGTGCCAGCAGCCAAGGCAACAGGGGTGACGAGCAGTACTTC.

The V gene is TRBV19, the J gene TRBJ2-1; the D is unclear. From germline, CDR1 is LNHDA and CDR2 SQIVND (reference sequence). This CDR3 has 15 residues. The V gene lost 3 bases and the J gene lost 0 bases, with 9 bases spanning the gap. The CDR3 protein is CASSISSPSYNEQFF. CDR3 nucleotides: TGTGCCAGTAGTATCTCGAGTCCCTCCTACAATGAGCAGTTCTTC.

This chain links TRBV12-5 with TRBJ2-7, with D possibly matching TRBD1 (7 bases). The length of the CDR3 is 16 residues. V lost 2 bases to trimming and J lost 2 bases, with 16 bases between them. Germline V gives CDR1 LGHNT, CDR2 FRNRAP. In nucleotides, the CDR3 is TGTGCTAGTGGTTTGTCGGAGGGGGCTTACACCTACGAGCAGTACTTC. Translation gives CASGLSEGAYTYEQYF. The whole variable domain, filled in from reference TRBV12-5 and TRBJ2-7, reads DARVTQTPRHKVTEMGQEVTMRCQPILGHNTVFWYRQTMMQGLELLAYFRNRAPLDDSGMPKDRFSAEMPDATLATLKIQPSEPRDSAVYFCASGLSEGAYTYEQYFGPGTRLTVT.

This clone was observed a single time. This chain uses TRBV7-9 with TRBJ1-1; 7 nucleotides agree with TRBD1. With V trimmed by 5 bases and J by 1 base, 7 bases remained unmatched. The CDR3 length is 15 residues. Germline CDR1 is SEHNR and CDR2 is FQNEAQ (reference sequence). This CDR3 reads CASSPIQGTNTEAFF. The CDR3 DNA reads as TGTGCCAGCAGCCCAATACAGGGGACGAACACTGAAGCTTTCTTT.

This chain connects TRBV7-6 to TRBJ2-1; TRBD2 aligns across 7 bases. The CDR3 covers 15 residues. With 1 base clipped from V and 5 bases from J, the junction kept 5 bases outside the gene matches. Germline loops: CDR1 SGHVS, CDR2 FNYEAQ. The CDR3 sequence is CASSLDPSGNNEQFF. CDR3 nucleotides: TGTGCCAGCAGCTTAGACCCTAGCGGCAACAATGAGCAGTTCTTC.

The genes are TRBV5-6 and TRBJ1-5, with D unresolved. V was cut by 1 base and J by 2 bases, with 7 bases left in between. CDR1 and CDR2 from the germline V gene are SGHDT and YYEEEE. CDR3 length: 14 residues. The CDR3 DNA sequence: TGTGCCAGCAGCTTGAACGGGGGCAATCAGCCCCAGCATTTT. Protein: CASSLNGGNQPQHF.

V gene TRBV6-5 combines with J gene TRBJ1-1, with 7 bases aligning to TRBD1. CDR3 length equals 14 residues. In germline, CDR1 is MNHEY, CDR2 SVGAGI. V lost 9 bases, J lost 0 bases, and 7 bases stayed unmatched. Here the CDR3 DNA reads TGTGCCAGTGACAGGGTACTAATGAACACTGAAGCTTTCTTT. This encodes CASDRVLMNTEAFF.

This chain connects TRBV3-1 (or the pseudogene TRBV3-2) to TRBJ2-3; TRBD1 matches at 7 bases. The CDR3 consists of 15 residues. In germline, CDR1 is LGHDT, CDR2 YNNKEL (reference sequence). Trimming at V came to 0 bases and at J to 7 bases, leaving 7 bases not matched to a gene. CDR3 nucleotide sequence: TGTGCCAGCAGCCAAGATGCCAGGGGACAGAATACGCAGTATTTT. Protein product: CASSQDARGQNTQYF.

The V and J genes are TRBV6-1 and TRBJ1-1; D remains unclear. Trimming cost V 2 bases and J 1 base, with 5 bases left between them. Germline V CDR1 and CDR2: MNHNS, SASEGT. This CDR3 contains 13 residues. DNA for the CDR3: TGTGCCAGCAGTGAAACTGCGAACACTGAAGCTTTCTTT. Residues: CASSETANTEAFF.

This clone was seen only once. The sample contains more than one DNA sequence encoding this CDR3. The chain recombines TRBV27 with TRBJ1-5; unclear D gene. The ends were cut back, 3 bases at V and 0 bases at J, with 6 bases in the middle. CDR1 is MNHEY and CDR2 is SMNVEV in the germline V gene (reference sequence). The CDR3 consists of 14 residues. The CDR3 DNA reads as TGTGCCAGCAGTTTGGGCGCTAGCAATCAGCCCCAGCATTTT. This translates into CASSLGASNQPQHF.

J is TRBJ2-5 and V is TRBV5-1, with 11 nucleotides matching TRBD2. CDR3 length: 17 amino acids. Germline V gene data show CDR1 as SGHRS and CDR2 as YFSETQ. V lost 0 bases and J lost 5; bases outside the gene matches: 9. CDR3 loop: CASSLGFGPSGRETQYF. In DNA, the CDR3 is TGCGCCAGCAGCTTGGGCTTCGGTCCTAGCGGGAGGGAGACCCAGTACTTC.

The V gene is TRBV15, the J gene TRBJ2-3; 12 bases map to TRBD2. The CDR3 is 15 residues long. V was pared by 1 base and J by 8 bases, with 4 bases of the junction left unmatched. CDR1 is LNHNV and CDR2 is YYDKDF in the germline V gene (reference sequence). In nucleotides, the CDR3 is TGTGCCACCAGCAGAGCGACTAGCGGGAGTGTTACGCAGTATTTT. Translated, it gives CATSRATSGSVTQYF.

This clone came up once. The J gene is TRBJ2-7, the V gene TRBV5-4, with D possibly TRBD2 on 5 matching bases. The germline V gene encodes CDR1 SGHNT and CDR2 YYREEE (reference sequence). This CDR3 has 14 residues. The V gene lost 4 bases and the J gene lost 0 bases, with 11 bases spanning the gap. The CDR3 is CASSRTPSSYEQYF. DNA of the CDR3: TGTGCCAGCAGCCGGACTCCGAGCTCCTACGAGCAGTACTTC. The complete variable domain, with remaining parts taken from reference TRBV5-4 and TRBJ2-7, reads ETGVTQSPTHLIKTRGQQVTLRCSSQSGHNTVSWYQQALGQGPQFIFQYYREEENGRGNFPPRFSGLQFPNYSSELNVNALELDDSALYLCASSRTPSSYEQYFGPGTRLTVT.

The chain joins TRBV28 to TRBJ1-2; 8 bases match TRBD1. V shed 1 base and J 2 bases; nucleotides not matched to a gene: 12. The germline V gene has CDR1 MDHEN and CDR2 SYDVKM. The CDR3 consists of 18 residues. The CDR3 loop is CASSLLRQGSRTNYGYTF. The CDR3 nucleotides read TGTGCCAGCAGTTTATTGAGACAGGGGTCTCGGACGAACTATGGCTACACCTTC.

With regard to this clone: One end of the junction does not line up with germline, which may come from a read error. The CDR3 DNA reads TGTACCAGCAGCCCCGAGGGGGCGCCCGACGAGCAGTACTTC. Protein sequence: CTSSPEGAPDEQYF. The chain is built from TRBV11-3 and TRBJ2-7, with TRBD1 matching 7 bases. The CDR3 sequence is 14 residues long. The germline gives CDR1 SGHNT, CDR2 YENEEA. The variable domain in full, completed from reference TRBV11-3 and TRBJ2-7, reads EAGVVQSPRYKIIEKKQPVAFWCNPISGHNTLYWYLQNLGQGPELLIRYENEEAVDDSQLPKDRFSAERLKGVDSTLKIQPAELGDSAVYLCTSSPEGAPDEQYFGPGTRLTVT.